The rows below give T cell receptor beta chains drawn from one sample of a study of T cells in Graves' hyperthyroidism and ophthalmopathy. MiXCR, run by TCRdb on the multiplex PCR reads, gives a single entry per CDR3 protein. The sample has under 400,000 distinct CDR3 sequences; 14% are singletons. Sequencing was done on a sample of blood. These receptors originate from a woman in her sixties with Graves' hyperthyroidism. Each CDR3 is given with its conserved first and last residue. D genes are given only for firm matches. Clone sizes are given selectively: once, few, many, or a class where the clone is expanded.

abundance: -
d_gene: -
j_gene: TRBJ2-7
v_gene: TRBV12-3/TRBV12-4
CDR3nt: TGTGCCAGCAGTTTAACTTTAAGCGAGCAGTACTTC
CDR3aa: CASSLTLSEQYF

abundance: -
d_gene: -
j_gene: TRBJ2-5
v_gene: TRBV3-1
CDR3nt: TGTGCCACCCCGCTGAAGCCGCGAATCCAAGAGACCCAGTACTTC
CDR3aa: CATPLKPRIQETQYF

abundance: few
d_gene: -
j_gene: TRBJ2-7
v_gene: TRBV19
CDR3nt: TGTGCCAGTAGCCCGAATCCTGTCTCCGGGGTCGAGCAGTACTTC
CDR3aa: CASSPNPVSGVEQYF

abundance: few
d_gene: -
j_gene: TRBJ2-2
v_gene: TRBV5-6
CDR3nt: TGTGCCAGCAGCTTGGTGGGCGCATGGGGCGGGGAGCTGTTTTTT
CDR3aa: CASSLVGAWGGELFF

abundance: few
d_gene: -
j_gene: TRBJ2-1
v_gene: TRBV9
CDR3nt: TGTGCCAGCAGCGTAGAGGTAGCTTCATACAATGAGCAGTTCTTC
CDR3aa: CASSVEVASYNEQFF

abundance: -
d_gene: -
j_gene: TRBJ2-7
v_gene: TRBV7-2
CDR3nt: TGTGCCAGCAGCTTCCCCGCGGGATTGCAGTACTTC
CDR3aa: CASSFPAGLQYF

abundance: few
d_gene: TRBD2
j_gene: TRBJ2-5
v_gene: TRBV7-7
CDR3nt: TGTGCTAGCAGCACCTTAAGAACTAGCGGGAGAGAGACCCAGTACTTC
CDR3aa: CASSTLRTSGRETQYF

abundance: few
d_gene: TRBD1
j_gene: TRBJ2-7
v_gene: TRBV19
CDR3nt: TGTGCCAGTAGTCCACTAGGAGGGACAGGGCCAGGCGAGCAGTACTTC
CDR3aa: CASSPLGGTGPGEQYF

abundance: -
d_gene: -
j_gene: TRBJ1-5
v_gene: TRBV12-5
CDR3nt: TGTGCTAGTGGTTTGGTAGAGGGGCAGGGGAGTCAGCCCCAGCATTTT
CDR3aa: CASGLVEGQGSQPQHF

abundance: few
d_gene: -
j_gene: TRBJ2-2
v_gene: TRBV12-3/TRBV12-4
CDR3nt: TGTGCCAGCTCATCTTACTACAGGGGAGGTCGGACCGGGGAGCTGTTTTTT
CDR3aa: CASSSYYRGGRTGELFF

abundance: -
d_gene: -
j_gene: TRBJ2-2
v_gene: TRBV19
CDR3nt: TGTGCCAGTAGTATAGGCCTAGTAGGCACCGGGGAGCTGTTTTTT
CDR3aa: CASSIGLVGTGELFF

abundance: few
d_gene: TRBD2
j_gene: TRBJ2-7
v_gene: TRBV4-2
CDR3nt: TGTGCCAGCAGCCAACCGGGACTAGCGGATATACCGTACGAGCAGTACTTC
CDR3aa: CASSQPGLADIPYEQYF

abundance: few
d_gene: TRBD2
j_gene: TRBJ2-1
v_gene: TRBV10-3
CDR3nt: TGTGCCATCAGATGGGAAGAAAGCGGGAGGGCGTACAATGAGCAGTTCTTC
CDR3aa: CAIRWEESGRAYNEQFF

abundance: many
d_gene: -
j_gene: TRBJ1-2
v_gene: TRBV2
CDR3nt: TGTGCCAGCTTACAGGACCTCTATGGCTACACCTTC
CDR3aa: CASLQDLYGYTF

abundance: many
d_gene: -
j_gene: TRBJ1-1
v_gene: TRBV10-3
CDR3nt: TGTGCCATCAGTGAGTCCACACGGATGAACACTGAAGCTTTCTTT
CDR3aa: CAISESTRMNTEAFF

abundance: many
d_gene: -
j_gene: TRBJ1-1
v_gene: TRBV12-3/TRBV12-4
CDR3nt: TGTGCCAGCAGTTTGGTAACACAGGGCTGGACTGAAGCTTTCTTT
CDR3aa: CASSLVTQGWTEAFF